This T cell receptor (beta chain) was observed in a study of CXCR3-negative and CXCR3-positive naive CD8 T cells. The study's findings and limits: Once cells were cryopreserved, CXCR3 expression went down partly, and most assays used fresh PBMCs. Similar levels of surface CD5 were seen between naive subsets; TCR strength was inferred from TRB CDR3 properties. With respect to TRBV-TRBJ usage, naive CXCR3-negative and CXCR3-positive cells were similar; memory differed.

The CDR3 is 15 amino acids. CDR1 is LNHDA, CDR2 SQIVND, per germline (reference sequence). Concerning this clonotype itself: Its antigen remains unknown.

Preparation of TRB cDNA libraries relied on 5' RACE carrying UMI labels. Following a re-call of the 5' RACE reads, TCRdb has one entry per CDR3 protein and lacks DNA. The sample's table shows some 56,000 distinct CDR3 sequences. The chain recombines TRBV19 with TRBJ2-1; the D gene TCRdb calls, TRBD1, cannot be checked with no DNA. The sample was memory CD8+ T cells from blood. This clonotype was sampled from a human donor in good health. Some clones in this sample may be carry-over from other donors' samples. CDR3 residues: CASSILPHSYNEQFF.